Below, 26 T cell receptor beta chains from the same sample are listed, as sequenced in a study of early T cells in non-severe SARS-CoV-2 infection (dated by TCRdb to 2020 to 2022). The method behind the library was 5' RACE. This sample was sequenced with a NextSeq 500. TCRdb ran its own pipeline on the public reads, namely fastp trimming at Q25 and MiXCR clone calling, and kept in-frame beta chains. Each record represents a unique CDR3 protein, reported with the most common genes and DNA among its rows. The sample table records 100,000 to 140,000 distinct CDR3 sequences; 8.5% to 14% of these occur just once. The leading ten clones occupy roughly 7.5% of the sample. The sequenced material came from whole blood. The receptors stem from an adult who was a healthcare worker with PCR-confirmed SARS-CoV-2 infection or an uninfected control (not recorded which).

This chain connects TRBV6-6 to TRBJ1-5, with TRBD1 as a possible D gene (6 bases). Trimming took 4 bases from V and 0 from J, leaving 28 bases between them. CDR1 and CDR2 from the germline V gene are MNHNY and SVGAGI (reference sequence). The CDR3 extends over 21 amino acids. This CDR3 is CASSFAGAADWSLYSNQPQHF. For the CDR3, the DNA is TGTGCCAGCAGTTTCGCAGGGGCGGCGGACTGGTCCCTCTATAGCAATCAGCCCCAGCATTTT.

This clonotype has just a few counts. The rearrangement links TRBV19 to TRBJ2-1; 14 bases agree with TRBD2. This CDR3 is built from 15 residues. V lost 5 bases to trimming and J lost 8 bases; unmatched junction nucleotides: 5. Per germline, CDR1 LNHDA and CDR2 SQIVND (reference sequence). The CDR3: CASSAMGLAGDEQFF. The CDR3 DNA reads TGTGCCAGTAGTGCAATGGGACTAGCGGGAGATGAGCAGTTCTTC.

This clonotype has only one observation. CDR3 residues: CASSADPGINQPQHF. DNA of the CDR3: TGTGCCAGCAGCGCAGATCCCGGGATCAATCAGCCCCAGCATTTT. The genes are TRBV9 and TRBJ1-5; D is uncertain. The V end was cut by 3 bases, the J end by 3 bases, with 13 bases between. Germline V CDR1 and CDR2: SGDLS, YYNGEE. The CDR3 spans 15 residues.

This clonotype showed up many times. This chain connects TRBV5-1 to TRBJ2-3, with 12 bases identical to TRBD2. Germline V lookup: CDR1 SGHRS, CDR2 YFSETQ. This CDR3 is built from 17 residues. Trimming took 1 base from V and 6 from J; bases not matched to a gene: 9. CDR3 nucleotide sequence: TGCGCCAGCAGCTTGATTTCTAGCGGGAGGGCCGGGGATACGCAGTATTTT. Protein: CASSLISSGRAGDTQYF.

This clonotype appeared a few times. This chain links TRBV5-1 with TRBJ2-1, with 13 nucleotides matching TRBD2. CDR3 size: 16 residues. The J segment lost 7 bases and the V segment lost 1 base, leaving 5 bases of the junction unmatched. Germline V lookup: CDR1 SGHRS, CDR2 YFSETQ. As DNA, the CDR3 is TGCGCCAGCAGCTTGATGGCGACTAGCGGGAGGAATGAGCAGTTCTTC. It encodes CASSLMATSGRNEQFF.

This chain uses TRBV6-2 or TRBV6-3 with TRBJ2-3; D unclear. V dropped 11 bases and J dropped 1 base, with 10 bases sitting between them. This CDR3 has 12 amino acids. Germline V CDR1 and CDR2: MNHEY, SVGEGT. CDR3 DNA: TGTGCCGCCTCCTTCGGCACAGATACGCAGTATTTT. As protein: CAASFGTDTQYF.

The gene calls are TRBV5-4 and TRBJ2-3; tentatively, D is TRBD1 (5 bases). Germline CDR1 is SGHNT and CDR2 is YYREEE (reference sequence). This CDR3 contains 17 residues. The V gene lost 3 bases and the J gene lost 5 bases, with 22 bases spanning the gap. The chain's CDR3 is CASSSPMQGTNLDTQYF. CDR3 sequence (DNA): TGTGCCAGCAGCTCGCCAATGCAGGGAACTAATCTAGATACGCAGTATTTT.

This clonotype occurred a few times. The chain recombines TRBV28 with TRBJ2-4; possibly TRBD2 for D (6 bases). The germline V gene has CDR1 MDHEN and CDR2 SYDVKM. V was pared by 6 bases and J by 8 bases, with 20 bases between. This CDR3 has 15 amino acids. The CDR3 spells CASSHRDGGTHIQYF. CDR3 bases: TGTGCCAGCAGCCACCGAGATGGAGGGACCCACATTCAGTACTTC.

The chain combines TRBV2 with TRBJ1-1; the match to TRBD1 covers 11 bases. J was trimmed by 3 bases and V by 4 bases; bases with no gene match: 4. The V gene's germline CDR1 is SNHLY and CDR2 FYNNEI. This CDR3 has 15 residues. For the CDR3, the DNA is TGTGCCAGCAGTGGGACAGGGGGCTGGTACACTGAAGCTTTCTTT. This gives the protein CASSGTGGWYTEAFF.

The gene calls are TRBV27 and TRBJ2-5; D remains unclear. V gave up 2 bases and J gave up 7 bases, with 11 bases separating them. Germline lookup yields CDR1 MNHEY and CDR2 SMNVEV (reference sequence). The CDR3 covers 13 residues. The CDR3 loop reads CASSLNPGRTQYF. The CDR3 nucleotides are TGTGCCAGCAGTTTAAACCCTGGGCGGACCCAGTACTTC.

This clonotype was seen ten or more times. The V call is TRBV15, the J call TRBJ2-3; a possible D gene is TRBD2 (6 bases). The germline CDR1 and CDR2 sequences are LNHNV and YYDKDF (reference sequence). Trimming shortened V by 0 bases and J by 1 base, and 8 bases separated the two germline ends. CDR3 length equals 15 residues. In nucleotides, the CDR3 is TGTGCCACCAGCAGAGAGCCTAGCGGCACAGATACGCAGTATTTT. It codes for CATSREPSGTDTQYF.

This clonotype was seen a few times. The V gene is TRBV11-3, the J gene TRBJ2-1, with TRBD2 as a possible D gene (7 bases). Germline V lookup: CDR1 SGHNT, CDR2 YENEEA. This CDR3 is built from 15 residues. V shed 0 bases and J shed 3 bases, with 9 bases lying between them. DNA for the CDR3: TGTGCCAGCAGCTTAGAGGGGGGGCTCTACAATGAGCAGTTCTTC. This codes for CASSLEGGLYNEQFF.

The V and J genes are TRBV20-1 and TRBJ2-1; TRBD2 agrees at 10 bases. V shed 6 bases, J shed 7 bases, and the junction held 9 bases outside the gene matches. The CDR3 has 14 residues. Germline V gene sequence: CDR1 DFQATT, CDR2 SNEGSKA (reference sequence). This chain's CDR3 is CSAPTSGIQNEQFF. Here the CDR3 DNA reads TGCAGTGCCCCTACTAGCGGGATTCAAAATGAGCAGTTCTTC.

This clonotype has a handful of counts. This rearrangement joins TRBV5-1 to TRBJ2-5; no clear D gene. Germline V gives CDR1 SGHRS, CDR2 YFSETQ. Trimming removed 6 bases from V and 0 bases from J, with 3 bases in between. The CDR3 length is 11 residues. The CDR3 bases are TGCGCCAGCATGTACCAAGAGACCCAGTACTTC. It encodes CASMYQETQYF.

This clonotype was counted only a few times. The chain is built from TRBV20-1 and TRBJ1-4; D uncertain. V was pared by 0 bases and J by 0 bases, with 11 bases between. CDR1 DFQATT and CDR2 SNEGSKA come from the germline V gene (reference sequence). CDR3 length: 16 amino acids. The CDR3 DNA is TGCAGTGCTAGAGATGTTACAGATACAACTAATGAAAAACTGTTTTTT. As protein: CSARDVTDTTNEKLFF.

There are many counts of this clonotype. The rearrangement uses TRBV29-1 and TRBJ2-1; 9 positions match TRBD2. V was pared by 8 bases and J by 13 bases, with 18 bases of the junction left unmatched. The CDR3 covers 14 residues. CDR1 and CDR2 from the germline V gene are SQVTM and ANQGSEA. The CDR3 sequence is CSSFAGGRASEQFF. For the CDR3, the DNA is TGCAGCTCCTTCGCCGGCGGGAGGGCCAGCGAACAGTTCTTC.

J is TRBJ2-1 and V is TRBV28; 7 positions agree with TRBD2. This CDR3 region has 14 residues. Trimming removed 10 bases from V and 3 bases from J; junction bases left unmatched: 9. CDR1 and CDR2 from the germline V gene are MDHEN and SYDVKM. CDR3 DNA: TGTGCCACCGAAGCGGGGTCTTTCTACAATGAGCAGTTCTTC. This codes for CATEAGSFYNEQFF.

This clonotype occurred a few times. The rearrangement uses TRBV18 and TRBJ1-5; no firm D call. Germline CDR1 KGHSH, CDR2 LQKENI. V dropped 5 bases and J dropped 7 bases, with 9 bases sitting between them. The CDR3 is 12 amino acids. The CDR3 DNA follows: TGTGCCAGCTCAACAGTCACGCAGCCCCAGCATTTT. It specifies CASSTVTQPQHF.

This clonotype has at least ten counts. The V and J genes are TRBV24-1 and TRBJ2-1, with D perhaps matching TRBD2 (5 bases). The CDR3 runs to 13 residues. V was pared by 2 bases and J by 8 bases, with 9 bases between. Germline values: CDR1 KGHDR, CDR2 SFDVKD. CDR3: CATSDSPRDEQFF. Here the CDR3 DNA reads TGTGCCACCAGTGATTCCCCGAGGGATGAGCAGTTCTTC.

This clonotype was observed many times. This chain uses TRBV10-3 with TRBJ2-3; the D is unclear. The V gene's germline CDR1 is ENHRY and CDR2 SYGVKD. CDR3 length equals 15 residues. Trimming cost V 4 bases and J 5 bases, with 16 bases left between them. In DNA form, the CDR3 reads TGTGCCATCAGTGCATGGGGTGGGGAAGGAGATACGCAGTATTTT. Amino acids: CAISAWGGEGDTQYF.

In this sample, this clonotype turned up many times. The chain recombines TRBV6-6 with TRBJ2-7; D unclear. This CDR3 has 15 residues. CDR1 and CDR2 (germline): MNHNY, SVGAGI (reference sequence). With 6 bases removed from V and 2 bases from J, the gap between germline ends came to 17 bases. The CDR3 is CASRATWSVAYEQYF. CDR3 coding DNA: TGTGCCAGCAGAGCTACATGGTCGGTAGCCTACGAGCAGTACTTC.

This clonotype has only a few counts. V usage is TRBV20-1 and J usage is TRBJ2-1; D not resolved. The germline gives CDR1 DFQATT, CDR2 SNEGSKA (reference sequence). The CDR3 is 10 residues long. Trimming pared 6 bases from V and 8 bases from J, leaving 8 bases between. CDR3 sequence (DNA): TGCAGTGCAAAGCGAGATGAGCAGTTCTTC. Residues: CSAKRDEQFF.

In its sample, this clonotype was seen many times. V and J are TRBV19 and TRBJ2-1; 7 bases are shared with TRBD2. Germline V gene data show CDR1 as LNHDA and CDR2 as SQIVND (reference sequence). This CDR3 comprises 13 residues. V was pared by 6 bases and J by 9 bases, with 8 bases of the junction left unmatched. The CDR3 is CASRAGGGSEQFF. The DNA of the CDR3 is TGTGCCAGTAGGGCTGGGGGAGGGAGTGAGCAGTTCTTC.

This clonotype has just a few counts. The CDR3 region has the DNA TGTGCCAGCAGTTTCCCCCTCGGGGCCGGGACTAGCGCCGCAGATACGCAGTATTTT. Translated, it gives CASSFPLGAGTSAADTQYF. The chain links TRBV28 to TRBJ2-3; TRBD2 matches at 10 bases. The CDR3 runs 19 residues. Germline CDR1 and CDR2: MDHEN and SYDVKM. V trimming: 3 bases; J trimming: 4 bases; junction bases outside the gene matches: 16.

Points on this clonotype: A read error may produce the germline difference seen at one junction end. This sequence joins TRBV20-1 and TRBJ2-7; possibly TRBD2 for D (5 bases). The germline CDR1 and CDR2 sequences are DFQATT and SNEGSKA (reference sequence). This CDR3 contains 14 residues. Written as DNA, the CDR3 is TGCAGTGCTAGTGATGCGGCGGGCTCCTCCGAGCAGTACTTC. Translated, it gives CSASDAAGSSEQYF.

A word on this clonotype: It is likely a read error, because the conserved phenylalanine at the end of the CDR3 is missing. The chain's CDR3 is CASSLALRESTGELFS. In nucleotides, the CDR3 is TGTGCCAGCAGCTTAGCGCTTCGGGAGAGCACCGGGGAGCTGTTTTCT. The chain combines TRBV7-9 with TRBJ2-2; weak D call: TRBD2 (6 bases). CDR1 and CDR2 (germline): SEHNR, FQNEAQ (reference sequence). The CDR3 is 16 amino acids. The V gene lost 0 bases and the J gene lost 4 bases, with 12 bases spanning the gap.